The 12 T cell receptor beta chains presented below share a single source sample, sequenced in a study of blood T cells in healthy people across ages. A second PCR of 7 to 11 cycles used a sample-barcoded 5' primer and a J-beta primer mix. In TCRdb, the 5' RACE reads were re-called with MiXCR into one record per CDR3 protein. This table holds roughly 1,700,000 distinct CDR3 sequences, approximately 28% found once. The specimen was blood. The receptor set was obtained from a woman younger than 45 in good health.

This clonotype was counted at least ten times. The chain has TRBV7-6 and TRBJ1-6, with D unclear. The CDR3 is made up of 14 amino acids. The germline gives CDR1 SGHVS, CDR2 FNYEAQ. V lost 1 base and J lost 10, with 11 bases in between. CDR3 DNA: TGTGCCAGCAGCTTAGGGATAGAACGGTCACCCCTCCACTTT. Its translation: CASSLGIERSPLHF.

For this clonotype: Just one base apart from a much larger clone, this may be a read error. The genes are TRBV25-1 and TRBJ2-1; D uncertain. V lost 7 bases to trimming and J lost 10 bases, with 14 bases between them. The CDR3 spans 12 residues. Germline CDR1 reads MGHDK; CDR2 reads SYGVNS. CDR3 DNA sequence: TGTGCCAGCAAGGACGGAATCTACGAGCAGTTCTTC. This gives the protein CASKDGIYEQFF.

To note about this clonotype: This could be a read error, since a much larger clone is one nucleotide away. The CDR3 reads CASSFTGGDEQYF. The CDR3 region has the DNA TGTGCCAGCAGCTTCACAGGGGGCGACGAGCAGTACTTC. The chain recombines TRBV7-8 with TRBJ2-7; 9 bases map to TRBD1. The trim removed 3 bases at V and 5 bases at J, leaving 2 bases unmatched. The CDR3 contains 13 residues. Looked up from germline, CDR1 is SGHVS and CDR2 is FQNEAQ.

The chain carries TRBV12-3 or TRBV12-4 and TRBJ1-5; D call uncertain. The germline V and J ends were trimmed by 5 bases and 5 bases, with 19 bases remaining between them. This CDR3 spans 16 amino acids. CDR3 sequence reads: CASSLSTSRGDQPQHF. The CDR3 bases are TGTGCCAGCAGTCTATCGACATCCCGTGGGGATCAGCCCCAGCATTTT.

Only a few counts were recorded for this clonotype. The genes are TRBV12-3 or TRBV12-4 and TRBJ1-1, with D possibly TRBD1 on 6 matching bases. V dropped 6 bases and J dropped 4 bases, with 12 bases sitting between them. This CDR3 contains 13 residues. The CDR3 DNA is TGTGCCAGCAGCTATCAGGGGCCCACTGAAGCTTTCTTT. Its translation is CASSYQGPTEAFF.

This clonotype was observed a handful of times. The genes are TRBV10-3 and TRBJ1-2; TRBD1 matches 9 bases. V lost 2 bases and J lost 7; bases outside the gene matches: 8. Germline loops: CDR1 ENHRY, CDR2 SYGVKD. This CDR3 comprises 15 residues. CDR3 loop: CAISETDRGEVGYTF. In nucleotides, the CDR3 is TGTGCCATCAGTGAGACGGACAGGGGAGAGGTTGGCTACACCTTC.

This clonotype was picked up many times. V is TRBV11-3 and J is TRBJ2-1; 7 bases line up with TRBD2. Looked up from germline, CDR1 is SGHNT and CDR2 is YENEEA. Unmatched junction bases numbered 5, after V lost 1 base and J lost 5 bases. The CDR3 totals 15 residues. CDR3 nucleotides: TGTGCCAGCAGCTTAGGTAGCGGGCTAGACAATGAGCAGTTCTTC. Encoded protein: CASSLGSGLDNEQFF.

This clonotype was seen a handful of times. The rearrangement uses TRBV7-2 and TRBJ2-7, with D perhaps matching TRBD2 (6 bases). V lost 1 base and J 7 bases, leaving 14 bases between the germline ends. The germline V gene has CDR1 SGHTA and CDR2 FQGNSA. This CDR3 contains 14 residues. The CDR3 protein is CASSLGAGSGEQYF. As DNA, the CDR3 is TGTGCCAGCAGCTTAGGCGCGGGGTCGGGGGAGCAGTACTTC.

This clonotype appeared a few times. The CDR3 protein is CASSQDGGLYSYNEQFF. CDR3 coding DNA: TGTGCCAGCAGCCAAGATGGGGGGCTCTACTCCTACAATGAGCAGTTCTTC. This chain uses TRBV14 with TRBJ2-1; D might be TRBD1 or TRBD2, each matching 6 bases. Trimming shortened V by 0 bases and J by 0 bases, and 12 bases separated the two germline ends. CDR1 is SGHDN, CDR2 FVKESK, per germline. This CDR3 has 17 amino acids. Together with reference TRBV14 and TRBJ2-1, the CDR3 gives the full variable domain: EAGVTQFPSHSVIEKGQTVTLRCDPISGHDNLYWYRRVMGKEIKFLLHFVKESKQDESGMPNNRFLAERTGGTYSTLKVQPAELEDSGVYFCASSQDGGLYSYNEQFFGPGTRLTVL.

The rearrangement uses TRBV7-2 and TRBJ2-7; D is possibly TRBD2 (6 bases). The J call may be faulty, since TRBJ2-5 better matches the DNA end. CDR1 and CDR2 from the germline V gene are SGHTA and FQGNSA. This CDR3 is 19 amino acids long. CDR3 amino acids: CASSLNDWGDGGGLETQYF. The CDR3 DNA follows: TGTGCCAGCAGCTTAAACGACTGGGGGGACGGTGGGGGACTAGAGACCCAGTACTTC.

This chain joins TRBV7-2 and TRBJ2-3; 7 bases match TRBD1. This CDR3 has 18 residues. Germline V gene data show CDR1 as SGHTA and CDR2 as FQGNSA. J gave up 1 base and V 2 bases, and 12 bases lay outside the gene matches. The CDR3 is CASSLSDRDLIGTDTQYF. DNA for the CDR3: TGTGCCAGCAGCTTAAGTGACAGGGATCTAATCGGCACAGATACGCAGTATTTT.

The genes are TRBV6-6 and TRBJ1-4; D not resolved. Trimming stripped 2 bases from V and 7 bases from J, with 20 bases between. Germline V gene lookup returns CDR1 MNHNY and CDR2 SVGAGI (reference sequence). The CDR3 is 17 residues long. The CDR3 DNA sequence: TGTGCCAGCAGTTACGCCTCGTCGGTCGAAGGAGGTGAAAAACTGTTTTTT. This gives the protein CASSYASSVEGGEKLFF.